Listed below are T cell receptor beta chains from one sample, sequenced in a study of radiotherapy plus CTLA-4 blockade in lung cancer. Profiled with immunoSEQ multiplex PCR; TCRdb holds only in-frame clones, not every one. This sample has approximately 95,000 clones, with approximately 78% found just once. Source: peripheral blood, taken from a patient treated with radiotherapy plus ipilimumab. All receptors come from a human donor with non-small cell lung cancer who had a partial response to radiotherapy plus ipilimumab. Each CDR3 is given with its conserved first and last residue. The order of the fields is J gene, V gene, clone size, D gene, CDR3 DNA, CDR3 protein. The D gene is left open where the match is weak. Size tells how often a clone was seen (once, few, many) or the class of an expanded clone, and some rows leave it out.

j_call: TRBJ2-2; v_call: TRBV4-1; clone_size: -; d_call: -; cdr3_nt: TGCGCCAGCAGCCCTTCTAACGCCGGGGAGCTGTTTTTT; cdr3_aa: CASSPSNAGELFF
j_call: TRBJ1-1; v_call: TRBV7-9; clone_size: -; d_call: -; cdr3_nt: TGTGCCAGCAGATACGGAGGAGTAGGCACTGAAGCTTTCTTT; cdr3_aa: CASRYGGVGTEAFF
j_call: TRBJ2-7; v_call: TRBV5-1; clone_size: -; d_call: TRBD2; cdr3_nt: TGCGCCAGCAGGACAGCTAGCGGGGGGATTAACGAGCAGTACTTC; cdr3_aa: CASRTASGGINEQYF
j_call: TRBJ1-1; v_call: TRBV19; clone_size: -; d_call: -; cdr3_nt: TGTGCCAGTAGGTTGACAGGAGAGGCTGAAGCTTTCTTT; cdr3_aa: CASRLTGEAEAFF
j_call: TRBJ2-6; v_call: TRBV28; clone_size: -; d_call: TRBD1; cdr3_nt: TGTGCCAGCAGTGGACAGGCCGGCACTGGGGCCAACGTCCTGACTTTC; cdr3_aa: CASSGQAGTGANVLTF
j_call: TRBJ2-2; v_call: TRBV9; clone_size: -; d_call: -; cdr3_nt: TGTGCCAGCAGCGTAGAGGTCGCGGGGTCCGGGGAGCTGTTTTTT; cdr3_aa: CASSVEVAGSGELFF
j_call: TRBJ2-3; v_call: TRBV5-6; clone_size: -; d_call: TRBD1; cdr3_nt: TGTGCCAGCAGCCCGACAGGGGCCTTCACAGATACGCAGTATTTT; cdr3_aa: CASSPTGAFTDTQYF
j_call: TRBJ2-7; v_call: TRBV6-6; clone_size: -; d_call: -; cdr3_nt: TGTGCCAGCAGTTACTCGGCCCACGAGCAGTACTTC; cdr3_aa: CASSYSAHEQYF
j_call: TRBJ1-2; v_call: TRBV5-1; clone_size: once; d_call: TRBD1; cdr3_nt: TGCGCCAGCAGCTTTTACCCCCGGGACAGCTATGGCTACACCTTC; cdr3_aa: CASSFYPRDSYGYTF
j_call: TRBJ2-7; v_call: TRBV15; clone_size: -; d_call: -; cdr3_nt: TGTGCCACCAGCAGAGAAAACTACTACGAGCAGTACTTC; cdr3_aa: CATSRENYYEQYF
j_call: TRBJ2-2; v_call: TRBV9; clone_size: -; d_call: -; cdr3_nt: TGTGCCAGCAGCGCAAGAGGGAGTAGCGCTAACACCGGGGAGCTGTTTTTT; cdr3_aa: CASSARGSSANTGELFF
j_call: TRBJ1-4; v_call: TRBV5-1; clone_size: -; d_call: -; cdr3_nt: TGCGCCAGCAGCCAAGGCCCAGGGCAGCTAGGGGAAAAACTGTTTTTT; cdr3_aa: CASSQGPGQLGEKLFF
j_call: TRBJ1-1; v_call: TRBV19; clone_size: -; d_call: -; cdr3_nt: TGTGCCAGTAGTATGGGGAGGGGCGGATGGACTGAAGCTTTCTTT; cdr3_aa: CASSMGRGGWTEAFF
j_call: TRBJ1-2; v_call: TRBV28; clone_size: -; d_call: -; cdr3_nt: TGTGCCAGCAGCCCCGCGGGGGACACTACTAACTATGGCTACACCTTC; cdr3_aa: CASSPAGDTTNYGYTF
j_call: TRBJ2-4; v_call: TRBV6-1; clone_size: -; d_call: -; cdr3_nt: TGTGCCAGCAGTGGACCTGGACTGACAGCCAAAAACATTCAGTACTTC; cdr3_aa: CASSGPGLTAKNIQYF
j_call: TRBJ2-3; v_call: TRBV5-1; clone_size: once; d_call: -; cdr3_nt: TGCGCCAGCAGCTTGGCCGCAGACTCCCGAGGCCCAGATACGCAGTATTTT; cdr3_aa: CASSLAADSRGPDTQYF
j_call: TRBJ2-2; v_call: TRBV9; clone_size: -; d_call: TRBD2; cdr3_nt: TGTGCCAGCAGCGTAGCGATAGCGGGAGGGCCTCACGGGGAGCTGTTTTTT; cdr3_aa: CASSVAIAGGPHGELFF
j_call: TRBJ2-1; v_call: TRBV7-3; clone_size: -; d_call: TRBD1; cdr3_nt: TGTGCCAGCAGCTCACAGGGGTCCTACAATGAGCAGTTCTTC; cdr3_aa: CASSSQGSYNEQFF
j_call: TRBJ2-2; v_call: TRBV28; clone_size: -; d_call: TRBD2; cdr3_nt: TGTGCCAGCATCCTCGGGGGGACGAACACCGGGGAGCTGTTTTTT; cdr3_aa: CASILGGTNTGELFF
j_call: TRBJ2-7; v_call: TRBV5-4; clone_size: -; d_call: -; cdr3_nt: TGTGCCAGCAGCTTTGGTCAGGGTCAGGACGAGCAGTACTTC; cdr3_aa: CASSFGQGQDEQYF
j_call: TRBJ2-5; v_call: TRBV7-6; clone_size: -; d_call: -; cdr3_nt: TGTGCCAGCAGCCCTAGCCTGAAAGAGACCCAGTACTTC; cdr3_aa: CASSPSLKETQYF
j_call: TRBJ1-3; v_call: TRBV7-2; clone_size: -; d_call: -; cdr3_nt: TGTGCCAGCAGCTTACAGGTGGGAAACACCATATATTTT; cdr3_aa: CASSLQVGNTIYF
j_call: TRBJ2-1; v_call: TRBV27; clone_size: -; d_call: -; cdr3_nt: TGTGCCAGCAGTTTTACGGGACTGATTAATGAGCAGTTCTTC; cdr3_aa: CASSFTGLINEQFF
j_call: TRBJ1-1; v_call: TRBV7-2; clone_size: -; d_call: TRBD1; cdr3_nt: TGTGCCAGCAGCTGGGCCGGGACAGGGAACACTGAAGCTTTCTTT; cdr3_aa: CASSWAGTGNTEAFF
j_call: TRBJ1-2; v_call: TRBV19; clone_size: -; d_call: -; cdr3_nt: TGTGCCAGTAGTCCCCTAGGCCAGGGGCTAGGCTATGGCTACACCTTC; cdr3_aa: CASSPLGQGLGYGYTF
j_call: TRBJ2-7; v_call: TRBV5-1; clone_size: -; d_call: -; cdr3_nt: TGCGCCAGCAGCTTGGCAGCGGCATCCTACGAGCAGTACTTC; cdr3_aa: CASSLAAASYEQYF
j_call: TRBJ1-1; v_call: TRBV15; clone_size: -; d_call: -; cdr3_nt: TGTGCCACCAAGGACAGAATCCAGAACACTGAAGCTTTCTTT; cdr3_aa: CATKDRIQNTEAFF
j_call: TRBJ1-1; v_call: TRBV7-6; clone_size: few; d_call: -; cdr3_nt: TGTGCCAGCAGCTCGTACACTGAAGCTTTCTTT; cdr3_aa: CASSSYTEAFF
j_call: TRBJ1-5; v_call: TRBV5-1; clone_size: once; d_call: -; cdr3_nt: TGCGCCAGCAGCTTGGCAGGGGACGGCTATCAGCCCCAGCATTTT; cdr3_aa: CASSLAGDGYQPQHF
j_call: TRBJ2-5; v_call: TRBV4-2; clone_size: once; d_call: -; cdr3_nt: TGTGCCAGCAGCCAAGATTATAACTTTCAAGAGACCCAGTACTTC; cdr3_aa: CASSQDYNFQETQYF
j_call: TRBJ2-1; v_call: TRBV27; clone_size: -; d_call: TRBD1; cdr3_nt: TGTGCCAGCAGTTTGAACCCGGGACAGGGGTTGGAGTCCTACAATGAGCAGTTCTTC; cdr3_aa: CASSLNPGQGLESYNEQFF
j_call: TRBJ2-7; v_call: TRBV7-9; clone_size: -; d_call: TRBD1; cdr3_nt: TGTGCCAGCAGCTCCGCGGGACAGGGGCTCTCCTACGAGCAGTACTTC; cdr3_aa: CASSSAGQGLSYEQYF
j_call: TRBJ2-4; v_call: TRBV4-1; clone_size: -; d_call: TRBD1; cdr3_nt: TGCGCCAGCAGCCAAGATTCGGGGACAGAGATTCTCGGGGCCAAAAACATTCAGTACTTC; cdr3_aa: CASSQDSGTEILGAKNIQYF
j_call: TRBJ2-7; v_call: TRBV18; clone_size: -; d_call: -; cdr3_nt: TGTGCCAGCTCACCGGGAGGGGGGACAGGTGCTTACGAGCAGTACTTC; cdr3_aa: CASSPGGGTGAYEQYF
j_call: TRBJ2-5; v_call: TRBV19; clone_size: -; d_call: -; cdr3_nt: TGTGCCAGTGCGAGAGGGGCAGGGGGGTCCCAGTACTTC; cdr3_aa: CASARGAGGSQYF
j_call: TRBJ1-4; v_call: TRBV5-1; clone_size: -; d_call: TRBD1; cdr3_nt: TGCGCCAGCAGCTCAGGGACAGGGAGAGAAAAACTGTTTTTT; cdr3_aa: CASSSGTGREKLFF
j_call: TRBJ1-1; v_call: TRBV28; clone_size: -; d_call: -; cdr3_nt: TGTGCCAGCTCCCCCGTCGGGACTGAAGCTTTCTTT; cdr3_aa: CASSPVGTEAFF
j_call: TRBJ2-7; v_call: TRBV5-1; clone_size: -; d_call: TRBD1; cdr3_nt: TGCGCCAGCAGCCATGGGACAGGTTTGAAATCCTACGAGCAGTACTTC; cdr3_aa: CASSHGTGLKSYEQYF
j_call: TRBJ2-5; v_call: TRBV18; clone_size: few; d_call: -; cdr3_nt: TGTGCCAGCTCACCCCCCGGGTCCATCCAAGAGACCCAGTACTTC; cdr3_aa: CASSPPGSIQETQYF
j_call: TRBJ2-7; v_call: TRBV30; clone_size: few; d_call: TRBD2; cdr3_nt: TGTGCCTGGAGACCCATACGGGACTATCCCTACGAGCAGTACTTC; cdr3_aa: CAWRPIRDYPYEQYF
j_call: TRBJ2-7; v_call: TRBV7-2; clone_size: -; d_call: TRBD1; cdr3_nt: TGTGCCAGCAGCTCAAGAGGGGACAGGGTGGACGAGCAGTACTTC; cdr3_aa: CASSSRGDRVDEQYF
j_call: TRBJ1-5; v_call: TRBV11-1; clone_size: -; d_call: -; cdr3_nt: TGTGCCAGCAGCCAGGGGATGGGGCAGCCCCAGCATTTT; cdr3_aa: CASSQGMGQPQHF
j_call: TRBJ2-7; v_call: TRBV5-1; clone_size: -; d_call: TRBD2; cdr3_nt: TGCGCCAGCGGGTTACTAGCGGGAGGACACGAGCAGTACTTC; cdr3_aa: CASGLLAGGHEQYF
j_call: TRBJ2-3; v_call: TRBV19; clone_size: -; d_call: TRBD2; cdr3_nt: TGTGCCAGCTCTAGCGGGAGGGCAGATACGCAGTATTTT; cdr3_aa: CASSSGRADTQYF
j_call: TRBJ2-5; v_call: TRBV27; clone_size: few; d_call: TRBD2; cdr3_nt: TGTGCCAGCAGCCCGGGACTAGCGGGAGACGAGACCCAGTACTTC; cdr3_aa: CASSPGLAGDETQYF
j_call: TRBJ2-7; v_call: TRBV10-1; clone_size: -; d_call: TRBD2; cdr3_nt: TGCGCCAGCAGTGACCAGCGGGGAAGCTACGAGCAGTACTTC; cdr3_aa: CASSDQRGSYEQYF